The clone carrying this T cell receptor (beta chain) has a handful of counts. Sequencing was performed with immunoSEQ multiplex PCR; in TCRdb, only in-frame clones are kept and a portion is missing. The table shows about 54,000 clones, with around 89% occurring only once. The data derive from a study of OX40 agonist ivuxolimab in advanced cancers. Germline V lookup: CDR1 LNHDA, CDR2 SQIVND (reference sequence). The V and J ends lost 9 bases and 6 bases, in that order; junction bases with no gene match: 10. The CDR3 runs to 15 residues. The rearrangement joins TRBV19 to TRBJ1-5, with 11 bases identical to TRBD1. The input for sequencing was CD4+ or CD8+ T cells sorted from blood, taken in a trial of the OX40 agonist ivuxolimab. This TCR was recovered from an adult with an advanced solid tumor such as melanoma, head and neck, liver or kidney cancer. Here the CDR3 DNA reads TGTGCCAGCCGACTGGGACAGGGGGTAACTCAGCCCCAGCATTTT. Translation gives CASRLGQGVTQPQHF.